One and the same sample provided the 11 T cell receptor beta chains below, sequenced in a study of yellow fever vaccine responses in identical twins. MiXCR was run by TCRdb on the RT-PCR reads, yielding one entry per CDR3 protein. The profile shows 4,000 to 6,000 distinct CDR3 sequences, nearly 90% of them singletons. Here the sequenced sample was T cells from blood (PBMCs), unsorted or a sorted subset (not recorded which), taken before or after yellow fever vaccination (not recorded which). The receptors were gathered from a woman under 30 who received the yellow fever vaccine.

This rearrangement joins TRBV11-3 to TRBJ2-5; D unresolved. The ends were cut back, 1 base at V and 4 bases at J, with 4 bases in the middle. Germline values: CDR1 SGHNT, CDR2 YENEEA. The CDR3 loop spans 12 amino acids. The CDR3: CASSLVGETQYF. CDR3 sequence (DNA): TGTGCCAGCAGCTTAGTGGGAGAGACCCAGTACTTC.

The chain recombines TRBV30 with TRBJ2-1; 7 bases are shared with TRBD1. Germline V CDR1 and CDR2: GTSNPN, SVGIG (reference sequence). The trim removed 0 bases at V and 2 bases at J, leaving 7 bases unmatched. The CDR3 runs 16 residues. The CDR3 loop reads CAWSVKGARTYNEQFF. The CDR3 DNA sequence: TGTGCCTGGAGTGTAAAGGGGGCTAGAACCTACAATGAGCAGTTCTTC.

This clonotype occurred once. This rearrangement joins TRBV5-1 to TRBJ2-7; 7 bases map to TRBD1. The CDR3 covers 12 residues. J gave up 6 bases and V 0 bases, and 0 bases lay outside the gene matches. The germline CDR1 and CDR2 sequences are SGHRS and YFSETQ. The CDR3 coding sequence is TGCGCCAGCAGCTTGGACAGGGGCGAGCAGTACTTC. Translation gives CASSLDRGEQYF.

The rearrangement joins TRBV7-3 to TRBJ2-1, with 7 bases matching TRBD2. The CDR3 is made up of 16 amino acids. The J segment lost 1 base and the V segment lost 5 bases, leaving 8 bases of the junction unmatched. Germline CDR1 reads SGHTA; CDR2 reads FQGTGA. CDR3 protein: CASSPTGGGSYNEQFF. The DNA of the CDR3 is TGTGCCAGCAGCCCAACGGGCGGGGGTTCCTACAATGAGCAGTTCTTC.

The chain carries TRBV23-1 and TRBJ1-2, with D unclear. TRBV23-1 is filed as an ORF, its function uncertain. This CDR3 has 12 amino acids. V dropped 3 bases and J dropped 3 bases, with 5 bases sitting between them. CDR3 region: CASSQGYYGYTF. As DNA, the CDR3 is TGCGCCAGCAGTCAGGGTTACTATGGCTACACCTTC.

This clonotype was picked up a small number of times. The chain is built from TRBV27 and TRBJ1-2; D gene unclear. The CDR3 length is 14 residues. Trimming cost V 1 base and J 4 bases, with 10 bases left between them. The germline CDR1 and CDR2 sequences are MNHEY and SMNVEV (reference sequence). The CDR3 is CASSLFPGPYGYTF. The DNA for the CDR3 is TGTGCCAGCAGTTTATTCCCAGGACCCTATGGCTACACCTTC.

This chain links TRBV28 with TRBJ2-4; 8 bases map to TRBD2. This CDR3 is built from 16 residues. J gave up 0 bases and V 4 bases, and 5 bases lay outside the gene matches. CDR1 is MDHEN and CDR2 is SYDVKM in the germline V gene. The CDR3 is CASSSPGGLAKNIQYF. The CDR3 nucleotides read TGTGCCAGCAGTTCACCGGGGGGGTTAGCCAAAAACATTCAGTACTTC.

J is TRBJ2-7 and V is TRBV4-2; 9 bases line up with TRBD1. V shed 2 bases, J shed 0 bases, and the junction held 2 bases outside the gene matches. The CDR3 consists of 15 residues. The germline V gene has CDR1 LGHNA and CDR2 YNFKEQ. The CDR3 is CASSQSGQGSYEQYF. The CDR3 nucleotides read TGTGCCAGCAGCCAATCGGGACAGGGCTCCTACGAGCAGTACTTC.

The chain employs TRBV13 and TRBJ1-6; possibly TRBD1 for D (5 bases). Germline loops: CDR1 PRHDT, CDR2 FYEKMQ (reference sequence). The CDR3 consists of 11 residues. Here the CDR3 reads CRGDSTSPLHF. In nucleotides, the CDR3 is TGTCGGGGGGACTCAACTTCACCCCTCCACTTT.

The chain joins TRBV10-3 to TRBJ2-1; D might be TRBD2 (5 bases). Germline values: CDR1 ENHRY, CDR2 SYGVKD. The CDR3 consists of 14 residues. Trimming removed 5 bases from V and 0 bases from J, with 8 bases in between. The CDR3 DNA reads TGTGCCATCAGTAACCGGGACTCCTACAATGAGCAGTTCTTC. Its protein is CAISNRDSYNEQFF.

The J gene is TRBJ2-7, the V gene TRBV10-3; tentatively, D is TRBD2 (6 bases). This CDR3 comprises 17 residues. Trimming cost V 6 bases and J 2 bases, with 23 bases left between them. Germline-derived CDR1 and CDR2 are ENHRY and SYGVKD. CDR3 residues: CAIRGDSSRADTYEQYF. The CDR3 region has the DNA TGTGCCATCAGGGGGGACTCGTCGCGGGCCGATACCTACGAGCAGTACTTC.